This entry describes one T cell receptor beta chain. Its antigen is not identified. Clones were read by immunoSEQ multiplex PCR, and TCRdb kept only the in-frame ones, dropping some. The sample yields around 270,000 clones, 70% to 90% seen once. This record belongs to a study of Ad26.COV2.S vaccination and SARS-CoV-2 variants. Whole-study findings and limits: Substantial response breadth was reportedly seen for spike-specific CD8+ and CD4+ T cells after vaccination.

Treatment noted: around 19 received Ad26.COV2.S at low or high dose, single or two shots; about 5 received placebo; per-sample allocation not given. Sampling was done on day 63 after the first vaccine or placebo injection. At a Boston site, the person donating was an adult of 18-55 years. CDR1 SEHNR and CDR2 FQNEAQ come from the germline V gene (reference sequence). This CDR3 is built from 14 residues. V lost 3 bases and J 0 bases, leaving 8 bases between the germline ends. The sequences come from peripheral blood, collected in a trial of Ad26.COV2.S vaccine versus placebo. This TCR came from a person between 18 and 59 years old who received the Ad26.COV2.S COVID-19 vaccine or a placebo. The chain couples TRBV7-9 to TRBJ1-1, with D possibly matching TRBD1 (5 bases). The DNA of the CDR3 is TGTGCCAGCAGCTTGGACACAATGAACACTGAAGCTTTCTTT. Its translation: CASSLDTMNTEAFF.